This T cell receptor (beta chain) was found in a study of OX40 agonist ivuxolimab in advanced cancers. Trimming removed 3 bases from V and 4 bases from J, with 15 bases in between. There are 15 residues in the CDR3. Germline assignment: CDR1 KGHSH and CDR2 LQKENI. Data came from immunoSEQ multiplex PCR; TCRdb stores just in-frame clones and leaves some out. The data hold over 45,000 clones, with 80% observed a single time. Source: CD4+ or CD8+ T cells sorted from blood, taken in a trial of the OX40 agonist ivuxolimab. The chain joins TRBV18 to TRBJ1-2; possibly TRBD1 for D (5 bases). This receptor was obtained from an adult with an advanced solid tumor such as melanoma, head and neck, liver or kidney cancer. The DNA for the CDR3 is TGTGCCAGCTCACCGGGGGAGGCGGCCGGCTATGGCTACACCTTC. Amino acid sequence: CASSPGEAAGYGYTF.